The T cell receptor beta chain under discussion was sequenced for a study of identical twins. Findings and limits, study-wide: The study found excess low generation probability among twin-shared out-of-frame alpha sequences. Invariant T cells like MAIT and iNKT could partly confound the zero-insertion analyses.

The sample holds a few counts of this clonotype. Its antigen is still unknown. Template switching introduced a universal primer site, and the cDNA bore unique molecular identifiers. TCRdb processed the 5' RACE reads anew with MiXCR; each CDR3 protein has one entry. The table includes some 500,000 distinct CDR3 sequences, 13% to 15% detected once. The V end lost 7 bases, the J end lost 1 base, and 13 bases lay between the germline ends. This CDR3 has 13 residues. CDR1 and CDR2 (germline): SQVTM, ANQGSEA. The same specimen was also included in a second study, on yellow fever vaccine responses in identical twins.

This receptor was taken from a woman aged 18 to 35 in good health. The V and J genes are TRBV29-1 and TRBJ1-2; TRBD1 might be the D (5 bases). The sample was CD4+ T cells sorted from blood. The CDR3 bases are TGCAGCGCCCGGGTTGGGGGTAACTATGGCTACACCTTC. Translation: CSARVGGNYGYTF.